Here is one T cell receptor (beta chain) with its context. This sample was taken from a study of technical replicates of blood from a few donors. Some clones are missing from TCRdb's copy, which holds only in-frame ones; the method was immunoSEQ multiplex PCR. The data hold about 100,000 clones, with under 97% observed a single time. The CDR3 runs to 15 residues. J was trimmed by 5 bases and V by 1 base; bases with no gene match: 4. Per the germline V gene, CDR1 is LNHDA and CDR2 is SQIVND (reference sequence). The source material was T cells isolated from PBMCs. This chain links TRBV19 with TRBJ2-1; TRBD1 matches at 8 bases. The TCR sequence derives from a human donor in good health. The CDR3 loop reads CASSIGTGPNNEQFF. The CDR3, as DNA: TGTGCCAGTAGTATAGGGACAGGGCCTAACAATGAGCAGTTCTTC.